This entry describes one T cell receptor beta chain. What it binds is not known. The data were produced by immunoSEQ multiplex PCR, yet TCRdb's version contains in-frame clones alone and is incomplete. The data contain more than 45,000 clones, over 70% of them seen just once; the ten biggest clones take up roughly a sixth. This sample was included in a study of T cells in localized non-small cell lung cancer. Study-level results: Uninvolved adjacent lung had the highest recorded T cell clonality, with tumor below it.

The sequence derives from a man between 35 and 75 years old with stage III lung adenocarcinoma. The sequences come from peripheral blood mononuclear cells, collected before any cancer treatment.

CDR3 residues: CASSFYQGSGDEQFF. CDR3 in DNA: TGTGCCAGCAGCTTTTATCAGGGATCAGGAGATGAGCAGTTCTTC. This chain links TRBV7-9 with TRBJ2-1, with D possibly matching TRBD1 (5 bases). Germline CDR1 is SEHNR and CDR2 is FQNEAQ (reference sequence). V was shortened by 3 bases and J by 8 bases, with 17 bases between the two germline ends. This CDR3 is built from 15 residues. Based on the CDR3 plus reference TRBV7-9 and TRBJ2-1, the full variable domain is DTGVSQNPRHKITKRGQNVTFRCDPISEHNRLYWYRQTLGQGPEFLTYFQNEAQLEKSRLLSDRFSAERPKGSFSTLEIQRTEQGDSAMYLCASSFYQGSGDEQFFGPGTRLTVL.